The 30 T cell receptor beta chains below were found in one sample sequenced in a study of shared clonotypes between healthy human individuals. Measured with immunoSEQ multiplex PCR; TCRdb has only the in-frame clones, and not every one. The sample lists fewer than 550,000 clones, 60% to 80% seen once, with about 12% in the top ten. The sample consisted of PBMCs. Every receptor here comes from a woman in her forties in good health. Some clones in this sample may be carry-over from other donors' samples.

The chain is built from TRBV6-6 and TRBJ2-3, with D unresolved. Germline CDR1 and CDR2: MNHNY and SVGAGI (reference sequence). The CDR3 totals 13 residues. V gave up 4 bases and J gave up 2 bases, with 7 bases separating them. The CDR3 DNA reads TGTGCCAGCAGTTTGGCTTTCACAGATACGCAGTATTTT. Protein sequence: CASSLAFTDTQYF.

In the case of this clone: The sample carries other DNA sequences with the same CDR3. The rearrangement links TRBV30 to TRBJ1-5, with D unclear. Trimming removed 1 base from V and 10 bases from J, with 14 bases in between. CDR1 GTSNPN and CDR2 SVGIG come from the germline V gene (reference sequence). The CDR3 has 13 amino acids. The CDR3 DNA is TGTGCCTGGAGTGCAAGAGATTTTGGTCCCCAGCATTTT. It yields the protein CAWSARDFGPQHF.

The V and J genes are TRBV6-6 and TRBJ2-5, with D maybe TRBD1 (5 bases). Trimming shortened V by 2 bases and J by 1 base, and 11 bases separated the two germline ends. Germline V gene data show CDR1 as MNHNY and CDR2 as SVGAGI (reference sequence). This CDR3 is 15 amino acids long. The CDR3: CASSYTQGGQETQYF. In DNA, the CDR3 is TGTGCCAGCAGTTACACCCAGGGCGGCCAAGAGACCCAGTACTTC.

The V call is TRBV4-1, the J call TRBJ1-4; 8 bases align to TRBD1. The CDR3 consists of 15 residues. Trimming cost V 3 bases and J 6 bases; bases outside gene matches: 6. From germline, CDR1 is MGHRA and CDR2 YSYEKL. This CDR3 reads CASSQDRVRDEKLFF. Written as DNA, the CDR3 is TGCGCCAGCAGCCAGGACAGGGTCCGGGATGAAAAACTGTTTTTT.

The rearrangement links TRBV10-3 to TRBJ2-7; D gene uncertain. V was pared by 4 bases and J by 3 bases, with 7 bases between. Germline V gene sequence: CDR1 ENHRY, CDR2 SYGVKD. The CDR3 spans 12 residues. The CDR3 protein is CAISGLNYEQYF. Here the CDR3 DNA reads TGTGCCATCAGTGGACTGAACTACGAGCAGTACTTC.

This clone was found a few times. The rearrangement links TRBV19 to TRBJ2-7, with a tentative D call TRBD1 (6 bases). CDR1 LNHDA and CDR2 SQIVND come from the germline V gene (reference sequence). Trimming removed 6 bases at V and 3 bases at J, with 15 bases between. The CDR3 totals 14 residues. The CDR3 loop reads CASSAGTNNYEQYF. Here the CDR3 DNA reads TGTGCCAGTAGCGCCGGGACAAATAACTACGAGCAGTACTTC.

V is TRBV27 and J is TRBJ2-7; TRBD2 matches 13 bases. V trimming: 5 bases; J trimming: 2 bases; junction bases outside the gene matches: 12. CDR3 size: 18 residues. Germline V gene lookup returns CDR1 MNHEY and CDR2 SMNVEV (reference sequence). The CDR3 bases are TGTGCCAGCAGTCCGCCCCGGACTAGCGGGAGCGTGGCCTACGAGCAGTACTTC. Protein product: CASSPPRTSGSVAYEQYF.

The CDR3 reads CASSPPSYREVNYGYTF. The CDR3 DNA sequence: TGTGCCAGTAGTCCACCCTCGTACAGGGAGGTAAACTATGGCTACACCTTC. The V gene is TRBV19, the J gene TRBJ1-2, with D possibly being TRBD1 (6 bases). Per the germline V gene, CDR1 is LNHDA and CDR2 is SQIVND (reference sequence). The CDR3 loop spans 17 amino acids. V lost 5 bases to trimming and J lost 2 bases, with 21 bases between them.

The V and J genes are TRBV18 and TRBJ1-5; D remains unclear. The length of the CDR3 is 15 residues. Germline loops: CDR1 KGHSH, CDR2 LQKENI. The ends were cut back, 0 bases at V and 3 bases at J, with 9 bases in the middle. The chain's CDR3 is CASSPPSSPNQPQHF. In DNA, the CDR3 is TGTGCCAGCTCACCACCGAGCAGTCCCAATCAGCCCCAGCATTTT.

A few counts support this clone. The V gene is TRBV2, the J gene TRBJ2-2, with 8 positions matching TRBD1. V trimming: 5 bases; J trimming: 4 bases; junction bases outside the gene matches: 18. Germline CDR1 and CDR2: SNHLY and FYNNEI. The CDR3 loop spans 19 amino acids. CDR3 sequence: CASSHPSETGDFGTGELFF. CDR3 DNA: TGTGCCAGCAGTCACCCCTCGGAGACAGGGGATTTTGGCACCGGGGAGCTGTTTTTT.

The chain couples TRBV11-2 to TRBJ2-7; 8 nucleotides agree with TRBD1. The CDR3 spans 14 residues. V was pared by 5 bases and J by 0 bases, with 3 bases of the junction left unmatched. CDR1 and CDR2 from the germline V gene are SGHAT and FQNNGV. The CDR3 DNA reads as TGTGCCAGCAGCCTGGACAGGGTCTCCTACGAGCAGTACTTC. It encodes CASSLDRVSYEQYF.

V gene TRBV5-1 combines with J gene TRBJ2-1, with 7 positions matching TRBD1. Unmatched junction bases numbered 8, after V lost 3 bases and J lost 8 bases. The CDR3 runs to 14 residues. Germline CDR1 reads SGHRS; CDR2 reads YFSETQ. CDR3 loop: CASSSVTGPYEQFF. CDR3 in DNA: TGCGCCAGCAGCTCGGTGACAGGGCCCTATGAGCAGTTCTTC.

The chain carries TRBV19 and TRBJ2-1, with 7 bases that match TRBD2. Germline CDR1 and CDR2: LNHDA and SQIVND (reference sequence). CDR3 size: 18 residues. V was pared by 0 bases and J by 0 bases, with 8 bases of the junction left unmatched. The CDR3 protein is CASSIDQLAASSYNEQFF. DNA of the CDR3: TGTGCCAGTAGTATAGATCAGCTAGCGGCTAGCTCCTACAATGAGCAGTTCTTC.

The chain carries TRBV18 and TRBJ1-4; TRBD1 might be the D (5 bases). CDR1 and CDR2 (germline): KGHSH, LQKENI. Trimming removed 4 bases at V and 0 bases at J, with 18 bases between. This CDR3 region has 18 residues. The CDR3 loop is CASSLMGPSPSTNEKLFF. The CDR3 DNA sequence: TGTGCCAGCTCACTTATGGGACCGAGCCCTTCAACTAATGAAAAACTGTTTTTT.

CDR3 amino acids: CASTVATGDGYEQYF. The CDR3 DNA sequence: TGTGCCAGCACGGTCGCGACAGGGGATGGATACGAGCAGTACTTC. The chain recombines TRBV6-5 with TRBJ2-5; 8 nucleotides line up with TRBD1. The J call may be incorrect, as the DNA end agrees better with TRBJ2-7. This CDR3 has 15 amino acids. The germline V gene encodes CDR1 MNHEY and CDR2 SVGAGI.

This chain uses TRBV7-9 with TRBJ2-7; 8 positions match TRBD1. V trimming: 5 bases; J trimming: 0 bases; junction bases outside the gene matches: 9. CDR3 length: 16 residues. The germline gives CDR1 SEHNR, CDR2 FQNEAQ (reference sequence). This CDR3 reads CASSGEDRGISYEQYF. CDR3 coding DNA: TGTGCCAGCAGCGGAGAAGACAGGGGCATCTCCTACGAGCAGTACTTC.

This clone was recorded a few times. CDR3 coding DNA: TGTGCCTGGAGTTGGCAGGACAGCGCTTTCTTT. It is translated as CAWSWQDSAFF. The chain combines TRBV30 with TRBJ1-1; tentatively, D is TRBD1 (6 bases). The CDR3 is made up of 11 amino acids. Trimming shortened V by 2 bases and J by 11 bases, and 12 bases separated the two germline ends. Germline CDR1 and CDR2: GTSNPN and SVGIG (reference sequence).

The V gene is TRBV30, the J gene TRBJ1-6; D unclear. Germline loops: CDR1 GTSNPN, CDR2 SVGIG (reference sequence). CDR3 size: 14 residues. Trimming shortened V by 1 base and J by 8 bases, and 12 bases separated the two germline ends. The chain's CDR3 is CAWSAGQRHSPLHF. The CDR3 DNA is TGTGCCTGGAGTGCGGGCCAGAGACATTCACCCCTCCACTTT.

This chain links TRBV11-2 with TRBJ1-2, with D uncertain. The germline gives CDR1 SGHAT, CDR2 FQNNGV. CDR3 length: 17 residues. Deletions cut 5 bases from V and 7 bases from J, with 26 bases between. This CDR3 is CASSSLIRPGGRAGYTF. CDR3 coding DNA: TGTGCCAGCAGCAGCTTAATTAGGCCAGGAGGTCGTGCTGGCTACACCTTC.

This clone was detected only once. V and J are TRBV18 and TRBJ2-7, with 13 bases lining up with TRBD2. The CDR3 covers 16 residues. Unmatched junction bases numbered 1, after V lost 1 base and J lost 1 base. Per germline, CDR1 KGHSH and CDR2 LQKENI. CDR3 sequence (DNA): TGTGCCAGCTCACCACGGGGACTAGCGGGGTCCTACGAGCAGTACTTC. The encoded protein is CASSPRGLAGSYEQYF. Full variable domain (remainder filled in from reference TRBV18 and TRBJ2-7): NAGVMQNPRHLVRRRGQEARLRCSPMKGHSHVYWYRQLPEEGLKFMVYLQKENIIDESGMPKERFSAEFPKEGPSILRIQQVVRGDSAAYFCASSPRGLAGSYEQYFGPGTRLTVT.

The chain couples TRBV7-2 to TRBJ2-2, with D possibly being TRBD1 (6 bases). The CDR3 runs to 14 residues. Germline V lookup: CDR1 SGHTA, CDR2 FQGNSA. Trimming left V 5 bases short and J 1 base short, with 8 bases between. CDR3 nucleotides: TGTGCCAGCAGCCCGACAGGGAACACCGGGGAGCTGTTTTTT. Encoded protein: CASSPTGNTGELFF.

J is TRBJ1-1 and V is TRBV18; D call uncertain. This CDR3 comprises 14 residues. Germline lookup yields CDR1 KGHSH and CDR2 LQKENI. V was pared by 4 bases and J by 7 bases, with 16 bases between. The CDR3: CASSLRRGDGEAFF. The CDR3 bases are TGTGCCAGCTCACTCAGGCGCGGCGATGGTGAAGCTTTCTTT.

The chain joins TRBV18 to TRBJ2-1; perhaps D is TRBD1 or TRBD2 (5 bases each). CDR1 is KGHSH, CDR2 LQKENI, per germline. The CDR3 spans 18 residues. V lost 0 bases and J lost 6, with 21 bases in between. The CDR3 DNA follows: TGTGCCAGCTCACCACCAAGCGCTGACTACAGGAGGAGCAATGAGCAGTTCTTC. Amino acids: CASSPPSADYRRSNEQFF.

About this clone itself: Other nucleotide sequences in the sample specify the same CDR3. V is TRBV18 and J is TRBJ1-2; 8 bases line up with TRBD1. Germline V lookup: CDR1 KGHSH, CDR2 LQKENI. The CDR3 covers 13 residues. V was pared by 2 bases and J by 7 bases, with 3 bases of the junction left unmatched. DNA of the CDR3: TGTGCCAGCTCACCAGACAGGGGTTCTGGCTACACCTTC. Its translation: CASSPDRGSGYTF.

CDR3 coding DNA: TGTGCCAGCAGGGACAGGGGGTGGGGGGAAACCTACGAGCAGTACTTC. Translation: CASRDRGWGETYEQYF. The gene calls are TRBV27 and TRBJ2-7, with 10 bases lining up with TRBD1. The germline CDR1 and CDR2 sequences are MNHEY and SMNVEV (reference sequence). After removal of 6 bases from V and 2 bases from J, the junction contained 10 bases not matched to a gene. This CDR3 region has 16 residues.

The rearrangement uses TRBV11-2 and TRBJ2-2; 13 positions match TRBD2. CDR3 length: 18 residues. With V trimmed by 5 bases and J by 4 bases, 10 bases remained unmatched. Germline V gene lookup returns CDR1 SGHAT and CDR2 FQNNGV. CDR3 amino acids: CASSPDRGLAGLTGELFF. Here the CDR3 DNA reads TGTGCCAGCAGCCCGGACAGGGGACTAGCGGGACTCACCGGGGAGCTGTTTTTT.

The CDR3 reads CASSQGGGRGIAYEQYF. The CDR3, as DNA: TGCGCCAGCAGCCAAGGAGGCGGGCGCGGGATCGCCTACGAGCAGTACTTC. The J gene is TRBJ2-7, the V gene TRBV4-1, with D possibly TRBD2 on 6 matching bases. The CDR3 is 17 amino acids. The V gene lost 1 base and the J gene lost 2 bases, with 18 bases spanning the gap. The germline V gene encodes CDR1 MGHRA and CDR2 YSYEKL.

This clone was recorded many times. The chain links TRBV5-1 to TRBJ2-5, with 7 positions matching TRBD1. The CDR3 has 14 residues. V was pared by 4 bases and J by 2 bases, with 5 bases of the junction left unmatched. Germline loops: CDR1 SGHRS, CDR2 YFSETQ. The CDR3 DNA reads TGCGCCAGCAGCCGCCTGGGACAGCAAGAGACCCAGTACTTC. Residues: CASSRLGQQETQYF. The whole variable domain, filled in from reference TRBV5-1 and TRBJ2-5, reads KAGVTQTPRYLIKTRGQQVTLSCSPISGHRSVSWYQQTPGQGLQFLFEYFSETQRNKGNFPGRFSGRQFSNSRSEMNVSTLELGDSALYLCASSRLGQQETQYFGPGTRLLVL.

The chain has TRBV5-1 and TRBJ2-7, with 7 bases lining up with TRBD1. This CDR3 has 14 residues. Trimming took 1 base from V and 7 from J; bases not matched to a gene: 8. Germline-derived CDR1 and CDR2 are SGHRS and YFSETQ. The CDR3: CASSLRTGGIEQYF. The CDR3, as DNA: TGCGCCAGCAGCTTGCGGACAGGAGGCATTGAGCAGTACTTC.

V gene TRBV7-8 combines with J gene TRBJ2-1, with D perhaps matching TRBD2 (5 bases). V lost 5 bases to trimming and J lost 2 bases, with 16 bases between them. Per the germline V gene, CDR1 is SGHVS and CDR2 is FQNEAQ. CDR3 length equals 16 residues. The CDR3 protein is CASSPFGRAPYNEQFF. The CDR3 bases are TGTGCCAGCAGCCCCTTCGGGCGGGCTCCCTACAATGAGCAGTTCTTC.